These 24 T cell receptor beta chains were all obtained from the same sample, sequenced in a study of T cells in Graves' hyperthyroidism and ophthalmopathy. The source material, RNA transcripts, was used to amplify TCR beta CDR3 regions. The HTBI set primed first-round TCR CDR3 RT-PCR. TCRdb independently ran MiXCR on the multiplex PCR reads; one entry per CDR3 protein. This sample has approximately 500,000 distinct CDR3 sequences, with about 45% found just once. Sequencing input: peripheral blood or thyroid tissue (not recorded which). Receptors originate from a woman between 18 and 30 years old with Graves' hyperthyroidism.

This clonotype was detected many times. The V call is TRBV14, the J call TRBJ2-7; 9 bases are shared with TRBD2. The V gene's germline CDR1 is SGHDN and CDR2 FVKESK. The CDR3 covers 15 residues. Unmatched junction bases numbered 9, after V lost 6 bases and J lost 3 bases. In nucleotides, the CDR3 is TGTGCCAGCAGTTACGGACTAGCGCTAAACTACGAGCAGTACTTC. Translated: CASSYGLALNYEQYF.

This chain connects TRBV7-2 to TRBJ2-7; the D call may be TRBD1 or TRBD2 (5 bases each). CDR1 and CDR2 (germline): SGHTA, FQGNSA. Trimming removed 6 bases at V and 7 bases at J, with 22 bases between. The CDR3 covers 15 residues. CDR3 DNA: TGTGCCAGCAGAAGAGGGAGTGAGGGGTACAATGAGCAGTACTTC. Translated: CASRRGSEGYNEQYF.

The chain uses TRBV7-2 and TRBJ2-5; 12 bases agree with TRBD2. V trimming: 6 bases; J trimming: 7 bases; junction bases outside the gene matches: 9. Per the germline V gene, CDR1 is SGHTA and CDR2 is FQGNSA. The CDR3 covers 15 residues. DNA for the CDR3: TGTGCCAGCAGTCTAGGACTAGCGGGAACTCTGACCCAGTACTTC. This sequence encodes CASSLGLAGTLTQYF.

V gene TRBV15 combines with J gene TRBJ1-1; TRBD1 agrees at 8 bases. The CDR3 covers 14 residues. The V gene's germline CDR1 is LNHNV and CDR2 YYDKDF (reference sequence). J lost 0 bases, V lost 4 bases, and 1 base had no gene match. The CDR3 DNA follows: TGTGCCACCAGCACGGGACAGGTGAACACTGAAGCTTTCTTT. Encoded protein: CATSTGQVNTEAFF.

This clonotype was found many times. This rearrangement joins TRBV11-3 to TRBJ2-5; no firm D call. The CDR3 extends over 14 amino acids. The V end lost 0 bases, the J end lost 5 bases, and 10 bases lay between the germline ends. CDR1 and CDR2 from the germline V gene are SGHNT and YENEEA. DNA of the CDR3: TGTGCCAGCAGCTTAGATCTACGGTTGGAGACCCAGTACTTC. Its protein product is CASSLDLRLETQYF. The full variable domain, with the rest looked up from reference TRBV11-3 and TRBJ2-5, is EAGVVQSPRYKIIEKKQPVAFWCNPISGHNTLYWYLQNLGQGPELLIRYENEEAVDDSQLPKDRFSAERLKGVDSTLKIQPAELGDSAVYLCASSLDLRLETQYFGPGTRLLVL.

This clonotype was observed a handful of times. This chain links TRBV30 with TRBJ1-5; D is unclear. V was pared by 0 bases and J by 7 bases, with 10 bases between. Germline V lookup: CDR1 GTSNPN, CDR2 SVGIG (reference sequence). The CDR3 sequence is 13 residues long. The CDR3 loop reads CAWSVYGDQPQHF. CDR3 nucleotide sequence: TGTGCCTGGAGTGTCTACGGAGACCAGCCCCAGCATTTT.

This chain connects TRBV29-1 to TRBJ1-5, with TRBD1 as a possible D gene (5 bases). Between the trimmed V and J ends, which lost 6 bases and 6 bases, there was a span of 9 bases. The CDR3 is 11 amino acids. The germline gives CDR1 SQVTM, CDR2 ANQGSEA. The CDR3 DNA reads TGCAGCGTGGGGGAGCGTCAGCCCCAGCATTTT. Translating it yields CSVGERQPQHF.

The chain has TRBV7-8 and TRBJ2-7; a possible D gene is TRBD2 (6 bases). The J call may be mistaken, given a closer DNA end match to TRBJ2-1. CDR3 length: 13 amino acids. Germline V gives CDR1 SGHVS, CDR2 FQNEAQ. The CDR3 here is CASSPSRLDEQFF. CDR3 nucleotides: TGTGCCAGCAGCCCAAGTCGACTAGACGAGCAGTTCTTC.

This chain joins TRBV3-1 and TRBJ2-2; TRBD2 is a possible D gene (6 bases). The germline V gene encodes CDR1 LGHDT and CDR2 YNNKEL (reference sequence). This CDR3 spans 16 amino acids. Trimming pared 4 bases from V and 5 bases from J, leaving 17 bases between. The CDR3 is CASSRRSSVNTGELFF. CDR3 DNA: TGTGCCAGCAGCCGCCGATCTAGCGTAAATACCGGGGAGCTGTTTTTT.

This clonotype has only a few counts. The chain links TRBV20-1 to TRBJ1-1; possibly TRBD1 for D (5 bases). Germline CDR1 is DFQATT and CDR2 is SNEGSKA (reference sequence). Trimming removed 3 bases from V and 2 bases from J, with 13 bases in between. This CDR3 has 14 amino acids. The CDR3 DNA sequence: TGCAGTGCTAGTCGAAACAGGTTTAACACTGAAGCTTTCTTT. Translated: CSASRNRFNTEAFF.

The chain links TRBV15 to TRBJ2-7; 10 positions agree with TRBD2. The CDR3 runs to 17 residues. Per germline, CDR1 LNHNV and CDR2 YYDKDF (reference sequence). V trimming: 5 bases; J trimming: 7 bases; junction bases outside the gene matches: 17. CDR3 bases: TGTGCCACCAGCGGATGGACTAGCGGAACTAACTACAATGAGCAGTACTTC. It specifies CATSGWTSGTNYNEQYF.

The chain employs TRBV7-2 and TRBJ2-5; D perhaps matches TRBD2 (5 bases). The DNA end is a closer match to TRBJ2-1, so the J assignment may be wrong. There are 16 residues in the CDR3. Per the germline V gene, CDR1 is SGHTA and CDR2 is FQGNSA. The CDR3 region has the DNA TGTGCCAGCAGACCACCTACTAGGTGGGGTAGGAATGAGCAGTTCTTC. It is translated as CASRPPTRWGRNEQFF.

J is TRBJ2-5 and V is TRBV6-6, with 10 bases lining up with TRBD2. This CDR3 is 18 amino acids long. Per the germline V gene, CDR1 is MNHNY and CDR2 is SVGAGI (reference sequence). V lost 5 bases to trimming and J lost 4 bases; unmatched junction nucleotides: 16. DNA of the CDR3: TGTGCCAGCAGTCCCCGGGGTGAGCTAGCGGGAGTCGGAGAGACCCAGTACTTC. Amino acids: CASSPRGELAGVGETQYF.

This clonotype was recorded a few times. V is TRBV10-3 and J is TRBJ2-1, with D uncertain. The CDR3 extends over 11 amino acids. Germline V gene sequence: CDR1 ENHRY, CDR2 SYGVKD. Trimming removed 9 bases from V and 9 bases from J, with 12 bases in between. The CDR3 region has the DNA TGTGCCATGAGTTATGGGGTTGAGCAGTTCTTC. Amino acids: CAMSYGVEQFF.

This clonotype was seen repeatedly, ten times or more. The chain recombines TRBV2 with TRBJ2-1, with unresolved D. The CDR3 is 11 amino acids. Germline assignment: CDR1 SNHLY and CDR2 FYNNEI. V was clipped by 1 base and J by 7 bases, with 2 bases between them. The CDR3 DNA sequence: TGTGCCAGCAGTGAAGTGAATGAGCAGTTCTTC. Its protein product is CASSEVNEQFF.

The CDR3 DNA reads TGTGCCAGCAGCTTACCTAGATCGGGTGGCAATGAAGCTTTCTTT. Its protein product is CASSLPRSGGNEAFF. V gene TRBV7-6 combines with J gene TRBJ1-1, with D unresolved. In germline, CDR1 is SGHVS, CDR2 FNYEAQ. V shed 2 bases and J shed 7 bases, with 17 bases lying between them. This CDR3 is built from 15 residues.

A few counts support this clonotype. The rearrangement uses TRBV29-1 and TRBJ1-2; possibly TRBD1 for D (6 bases). V lost 7 bases, J lost 6 bases, and 12 bases lay in between. This CDR3 region has 11 residues. Germline V lookup: CDR1 SQVTM, CDR2 ANQGSEA. CDR3 protein: CSASGANGYTF. The CDR3 bases are TGCAGCGCTTCGGGGGCAAATGGCTACACCTTC.

This clonotype has a count of ten or more. This sequence joins TRBV4-3 and TRBJ1-5; possibly TRBD1 for D (6 bases). The CDR3 covers 19 residues. Per the germline V gene, CDR1 is LGHNA and CDR2 is YSLEER. V lost 0 bases, J lost 0 bases, and 18 bases lay in between. The CDR3 here is CASSQEPLGQTYSNQPQHF. CDR3 DNA sequence: TGCGCCAGCAGCCAAGAGCCCCTCGGACAGACGTATAGCAATCAGCCCCAGCATTTT.

This clonotype was seen repeatedly, ten times or more. The V gene is TRBV2, the J gene TRBJ2-7; the D gene is possibly TRBD2 (5 bases). The CDR3 extends over 14 amino acids. Germline CDR1 reads SNHLY; CDR2 reads FYNNEI. V lost 6 bases, J lost 0 bases, and 12 bases lay in between. CDR3 nucleotides: TGTGCCAGCAGCCGCGGAGGAAACTCCTACGAGCAGTACTTC. This translates into CASSRGGNSYEQYF. Variable domain in full (rest from reference TRBV2 and TRBJ2-7): EPEVTQTPSHQVTQMGQEVILRCVPISNHLYFYWYRQILGQKVEFLVSFYNNEISEKSEIFDDQFSVERPDGSNFTLKIRSTKLEDSAMYFCASSRGGNSYEQYFGPGTRLTVT.

The gene calls are TRBV7-6 and TRBJ1-1; 9 bases are a match to TRBD1. Germline CDR1 is SGHVS and CDR2 is FNYEAQ. CDR3 size: 16 residues. V lost 5 bases to trimming and J lost 5 bases; unmatched junction nucleotides: 12. In nucleotides, the CDR3 is TGTGCCAGCAGCCATAGGGAGGGACAGGGTGAGACTGAAGCTTTCTTT. The encoded protein is CASSHREGQGETEAFF.

This clonotype was seen at least ten times. The chain uses TRBV6-1 and TRBJ1-5; D call uncertain. This CDR3 has 12 amino acids. Germline CDR1 is MNHNS and CDR2 is SASEGT. The V end lost 5 bases, the J end lost 5 bases, and 7 bases lay between the germline ends. CDR3 DNA: TGTGCCAGCAGTTACGGGTATCAGCCCCAGCATTTT. The encoded protein is CASSYGYQPQHF.

The rearrangement uses TRBV29-1 and TRBJ2-7; possibly TRBD2 for D (6 bases). The germline V gene has CDR1 SQVTM and CDR2 ANQGSEA. V was trimmed by 8 bases and J by 1 base, leaving 12 bases between them. This CDR3 comprises 12 residues. CDR3: CSFDGRSYEQYF. In DNA, the CDR3 is TGCAGCTTCGACGGGAGATCCTACGAGCAGTACTTC.

This clonotype was observed at least ten times. The chain uses TRBV7-9 and TRBJ2-7, with unresolved D. The CDR3 is 14 residues long. Germline CDR1 and CDR2: SEHNR and FQNEAQ (reference sequence). With 2 bases removed from V and 2 bases from J, the gap between germline ends came to 10 bases. The CDR3 DNA is TGTGCCAGCAGCTTATCCCACCTACCCTACGAGCAGTACTTC. This encodes CASSLSHLPYEQYF.

The chain uses TRBV2 and TRBJ2-7; the D gene could be TRBD1 or TRBD2 (5 bases each). Per germline, CDR1 SNHLY and CDR2 FYNNEI. The CDR3 loop spans 14 amino acids. V lost 7 bases and J lost 3, with 16 bases in between. The DNA of the CDR3 is TGTGCCAGCATAGGTCGAGGGGTTGGCTACGAGCAGTACTTC. It encodes CASIGRGVGYEQYF.